The 9 T cell receptor beta chains reported below all come from one sample, sequenced in a study of spatial heterogeneity in lung cancer. TCRdb reprocessed the 5' RACE reads via MiXCR and lists one record per CDR3 protein. The data show approximately 12,000 distinct CDR3 sequences, approximately 6.2% seen once. Documented time point: sample taken at primary tumor resection. Tumor, nontumor lung or frozen PBMC supplied whole RNA that was sequenced unsorted. The sample consisted of normal lung tissue next to the tumor, taken at surgery. These receptors were taken from a male donor with early-stage non-small cell lung cancer.

This clonotype appeared many times. With the library built for alpha chains, this beta chain is off target and its frequency is not meaningful. The V and J genes are TRBV12-3 or TRBV12-4 and TRBJ1-5, with a possible D match to TRBD1 (5 bases). The CDR3 totals 15 residues. V shed 5 bases and J shed 7 bases, with 18 bases lying between them. CDR3 sequence (DNA): TGTGCCAGCAGTACAGTGCAGGGTGGTATACAGCCCCAGCATTTT. The encoded protein is CASSTVQGGIQPQHF.

This clonotype ranks as medium-sized (0.01 to 0.1%). The library was designed around alpha chains, so this beta chain is a stray read whose abundance carries little weight. V gene TRBV20-1 combines with J gene TRBJ1-5, with D possibly being TRBD1 (6 bases). CDR1 is DFQATT, CDR2 SNEGSKA, per germline (reference sequence). The CDR3 extends over 14 amino acids. V was pared by 5 bases and J by 7 bases, with 18 bases between. The DNA of the CDR3 is TGCAGTGCTGAGAGGCAGGGGCCCGGACAGCCCCAGCATTTT. Protein product: CSAERQGPGQPQHF.

This clonotype was seen repeatedly, ten times or more. This beta chain appears as a stray read in a library generated for alpha chains; its size is not informative. The chain has TRBV6-5 and TRBJ1-3; D call uncertain. The CDR3 is made up of 14 amino acids. Germline V gives CDR1 MNHEY, CDR2 SVGAGI. V lost 8 bases and J 0 bases, leaving 11 bases between the germline ends. Written as DNA, the CDR3 is TGTGCCAGCGGGCGGGCAGCCTCTGGAAACACCATATATTTT. It encodes CASGRAASGNTIYF.

This clonotype came up many times. This beta chain is a stray sequence in a library constructed for alpha chains; its clone size is not meaningful. The chain has TRBV5-1 and TRBJ2-3; a weak D match, TRBD1 (5 bases). Germline CDR1 and CDR2: SGHRS and YFSETQ. The CDR3 is made up of 16 amino acids. Trimming stripped 4 bases from V and 0 bases from J, with 15 bases between. This chain's CDR3 is CASSPGHSASTDTQYF. CDR3 nucleotides: TGCGCCAGCAGCCCCGGACATTCGGCTAGCACAGATACGCAGTATTTT.

This clonotype counts as medium-sized. The library was built for alpha chains, so this beta chain is an off-target read and its size means little. The genes are TRBV6-5 and TRBJ1-1; 7 nucleotides agree with TRBD1. Germline CDR1 is MNHEY and CDR2 is SVGAGI. Trimming at V came to 5 bases and at J to 3 bases, leaving 6 bases not matched to a gene. The CDR3 is 14 residues long. CDR3 residues: CASSKQGRDTEAFF. Written as DNA, the CDR3 is TGTGCCAGCAGTAAACAGGGGAGGGACACTGAAGCTTTCTTT.

In its sample, this clonotype is medium-sized. This beta chain is an unintended read in a library built for alpha chains; its size means little. This chain joins TRBV20-1 and TRBJ2-5, with TRBD2 identical over 7 bases. CDR3 size: 13 residues. Trimming took 6 bases from V and 4 from J; bases not matched to a gene: 8. In germline, CDR1 is DFQATT, CDR2 SNEGSKA (reference sequence). This CDR3 is CSAPTSRRETQYF. In DNA, the CDR3 is TGCAGTGCCCCGACTAGCCGGAGAGAGACCCAGTACTTC.

This clonotype occurred many times. This beta chain turned up in a library designed for alpha chains; as an off-target read, its abundance says little. The V call is TRBV29-1, the J call TRBJ1-1, with TRBD1 matching over 7 bases. Germline CDR1 and CDR2: SQVTM and ANQGSEA. The CDR3 is made up of 13 amino acids. V was pared by 6 bases and J by 10 bases, with 14 bases of the junction left unmatched. The CDR3 loop reads CSVTLTGRGGAFF. CDR3 in DNA: TGCAGCGTCACCTTGACAGGGCGGGGTGGAGCTTTCTTT.

This clonotype was seen many times. This beta chain represents an off-target read in a library built for alpha chains; its size is of limited meaning. The rearrangement links TRBV5-1 to TRBJ2-3, with TRBD1 identical over 8 bases. The length of the CDR3 is 15 residues. The germline V gene has CDR1 SGHRS and CDR2 YFSETQ. Germline trimming cut 0 bases from V and 4 bases from J; bases unmatched to any gene: 4. The CDR3 protein is CASSLGTGTADTQYF. Here the CDR3 DNA reads TGCGCCAGCAGCTTGGGGACAGGGACCGCAGATACGCAGTATTTT. The full variable domain, completed using reference TRBV5-1 and TRBJ2-3, is KAGVTQTPRYLIKTRGQQVTLSCSPISGHRSVSWYQQTPGQGLQFLFEYFSETQRNKGNFPGRFSGRQFSNSRSEMNVSTLELGDSALYLCASSLGTGTADTQYFGPGTRLTVL.

A few counts support this clonotype. Within a library made for alpha chains, this beta chain is off target, and its count is uninformative. J is TRBJ1-6 and V is TRBV20-1; D remains unclear. The germline V gene has CDR1 DFQATT and CDR2 SNEGSKA (reference sequence). V shed 3 bases and J shed 7 bases, with 7 bases lying between them. This CDR3 has 12 amino acids. The DNA of the CDR3 is TGCAGTGCTAGGAGAGGGAATTCACCCCTCCACTTT. Its protein is CSARRGNSPLHF.